The 26 T cell receptor beta chains below all came from one sample that was sequenced in a study of regulatory T cells in long-lasting Graves disease. Through Arm-PCR of CDR3 regions and iRepertoire HTBI primers, TCR beta libraries were built. TCRdb independently ran MiXCR on the multiplex PCR reads; one entry per CDR3 protein. The sample holds approximately 480,000 distinct CDR3 sequences, roughly 16% seen once. Time point in this sample: newly diagnosed GD, antithyroid drugs for less than 3 months. Following extraction of RNA from PBMCs, that RNA was used to make the TCR library. The sample also formed part of further work on T cells in Graves' hyperthyroidism and ophthalmopathy.

The sequences come from peripheral blood mononuclear cells (PBMCs), collected at new diagnosis, from a patient treated with antithyroid drugs. The receptors here all came from a man in his forties or fifties with Graves disease.

The table lists this clonotype with many counts. The J gene is TRBJ1-3, the V gene TRBV2; maybe TRBD1 (5 bases). V lost 2 bases and J lost 0, with 8 bases in between. This CDR3 region has 15 residues. Germline V gene sequence: CDR1 SNHLY, CDR2 FYNNEI. The CDR3 here is CASSESRASGNTIYF. As DNA, the CDR3 is TGTGCCAGCAGTGAATCCAGGGCCTCTGGAAACACCATATATTTT.

This clonotype was observed at least ten times. The chain carries TRBV3-1 and TRBJ1-1; D ambiguous. The CDR3 runs 13 residues. Germline CDR1 and CDR2: LGHDT and YNNKEL (reference sequence). With 3 bases removed from V and 0 bases from J, the gap between germline ends came to 5 bases. CDR3 loop: CASSQWMNTEAFF. As DNA, the CDR3 is TGTGCCAGCAGCCAGTGGATGAACACTGAAGCTTTCTTT.

This clonotype was observed at least ten times. This chain connects TRBV3-1 to TRBJ2-7; the match to TRBD2 covers 10 bases. The J call may be faulty, since TRBJ2-3 better matches the DNA end. This CDR3 comprises 14 residues. In germline, CDR1 is LGHDT, CDR2 YNNKEL (reference sequence). CDR3 sequence reads: CASSQTSGLDTQYF. The CDR3 region has the DNA TGTGCCAGCAGCCAGACTAGCGGGTTAGATACGCAGTATTTT.

A few counts support this clonotype. This sequence joins TRBV19 and TRBJ1-2, with 10 bases identical to TRBD1. CDR3 size: 13 residues. V shed 9 bases and J 4 bases; nucleotides not matched to a gene: 5. CDR1 is LNHDA, CDR2 SQIVND, per germline (reference sequence). DNA for the CDR3: TGTGCCAGCAGTCGGGACAGGGGCTATGGCTACACCTTC. It encodes CASSRDRGYGYTF.

This clonotype was counted at least ten times. The genes are TRBV20-1 and TRBJ2-5; D possibly uses TRBD1 or TRBD2 (5 bases each). The CDR3 runs to 11 residues. The germline V gene encodes CDR1 DFQATT and CDR2 SNEGSKA (reference sequence). V lost 6 bases to trimming and J lost 4 bases, with 9 bases between them. CDR3 bases: TGCAGTGCCGGGGACGCAGAGACCCAGTACTTC. It is translated as CSAGDAETQYF.

This clonotype appeared a few times. This rearrangement joins TRBV4-1 to TRBJ2-3, with 7 bases identical to TRBD2. With V trimmed by 1 base and J by 1 base, 5 bases remained unmatched. The germline CDR1 and CDR2 sequences are MGHRA and YSYEKL. The CDR3 is made up of 16 amino acids. CDR3: CASSQAGLTGTDTQYF. CDR3 coding DNA: TGCGCCAGCAGCCAAGCGGGACTAACGGGCACAGATACGCAGTATTTT.

This clonotype appeared a few times. The V call is TRBV7-9, the J call TRBJ1-4; a possible D gene is TRBD1 (5 bases). The CDR3 loop spans 14 amino acids. CDR1 and CDR2 from the germline V gene are SEHNR and FQNEAQ (reference sequence). V was pared by 5 bases and J by 7 bases, with 14 bases between. This chain's CDR3 is CASSQGGAGEKLFF. The CDR3 nucleotides are TGTGCCAGCAGCCAAGGTGGGGCCGGTGAAAAACTGTTTTTT.

This clonotype has ten or more counts. The chain joins TRBV5-1 to TRBJ2-7; D tentatively fits TRBD1 or TRBD2 (6 bases each). Trimming cost V 5 bases and J 2 bases, with 14 bases left between them. CDR1 is SGHRS and CDR2 is YFSETQ in the germline V gene. This CDR3 has 14 residues. The DNA of the CDR3 is TGCGCCAGCAGGGGGGCTGGGGGGCCCTACGAGCAGTACTTC. It encodes CASRGAGGPYEQYF. Based on the CDR3 plus reference TRBV5-1 and TRBJ2-7, the full variable domain is KAGVTQTPRYLIKTRGQQVTLSCSPISGHRSVSWYQQTPGQGLQFLFEYFSETQRNKGNFPGRFSGRQFSNSRSEMNVSTLELGDSALYLCASRGAGGPYEQYFGPGTRLTVT.

This clonotype was observed many times. Here the CDR3 DNA reads TGTGCCAGCAGCTTGGGGGGGGGGGGTGAGCAGTTCTTC. This translates into CASSLGGGGEQFF. This chain uses TRBV28 with TRBJ2-1, with 7 bases identical to TRBD2. The CDR3 extends over 13 amino acids. V lost 6 bases to trimming and J lost 9 bases; unmatched junction nucleotides: 8. CDR1 is MDHEN, CDR2 SYDVKM, per germline.

The rearrangement links TRBV24-1 to TRBJ2-3; 9 bases map to TRBD1. V gave up 4 bases and J gave up 5 bases; unmatched junction bases: 6. Looked up from germline, CDR1 is KGHDR and CDR2 is SFDVKD. This CDR3 comprises 15 residues. The CDR3 sequence is CATSDGQGYGDTQYF. The CDR3 coding sequence is TGTGCCACCAGTGACGGACAGGGGTATGGAGATACGCAGTATTTT.

This clonotype was seen at least ten times. This may stem from a read error, because a much larger clone lies one nucleotide away. The chain has TRBV7-3 and TRBJ2-3; weak D call: TRBD2 (6 bases). Trimming cost V 1 base and J 0 bases, with 8 bases left between them. In germline, CDR1 is SGHTA, CDR2 FQGTGA. There are 15 residues in the CDR3. The CDR3 DNA follows: TGTGCCAGCAGCTTAATGAGCGGGAGCACAGATACGCAGTATTTT. Translated: CASSLMSGSTDTQYF.

This clonotype was seen ten or more times. V usage is TRBV20-1 and J usage is TRBJ2-7; 8 bases line up with TRBD2. The CDR3 is 15 residues long. CDR1 is DFQATT, CDR2 SNEGSKA, per germline (reference sequence). Germline trimming cut 2 bases from V and 4 bases from J; bases unmatched to any gene: 10. The CDR3 loop is CSARPKSGGPYEQYF. In nucleotides, the CDR3 is TGCAGTGCTAGACCCAAATCGGGAGGGCCTTACGAGCAGTACTTC.

V is TRBV24-1 and J is TRBJ2-7; no reliable D call. The CDR3 covers 15 residues. CDR1 KGHDR and CDR2 SFDVKD come from the germline V gene. Between the trimmed V and J ends, which lost 2 bases and 3 bases, there was a span of 13 bases. The CDR3 loop reads CATSDSANINYEQYF. In nucleotides, the CDR3 is TGTGCCACCAGTGATTCAGCCAACATAAACTACGAGCAGTACTTC.

This clonotype has at least ten counts. The chain combines TRBV27 with TRBJ2-5; D not resolved. The germline V gene encodes CDR1 MNHEY and CDR2 SMNVEV (reference sequence). This CDR3 has 14 amino acids. V was cut by 2 bases and J by 5 bases, with 12 bases left in between. The CDR3 DNA reads as TGTGCCAGCAGTTTACGCAGGAACGGGGAGACCCAGTACTTC. It translates to CASSLRRNGETQYF.

V and J are TRBV7-3 and TRBJ2-4; perhaps TRBD1 as D (6 bases). This CDR3 comprises 18 residues. With 1 base removed from V and 2 bases from J, the gap between germline ends came to 18 bases. In germline, CDR1 is SGHTA, CDR2 FQGTGA. CDR3 loop: CASSLIKAGVLPKNIQYF. The CDR3 coding sequence is TGTGCCAGCAGCTTAATTAAGGCAGGGGTCCTTCCCAAAAACATTCAGTACTTC.

On this clonotype itself: A much more abundant neighbour one base away suggests this may be a read error. This chain connects TRBV6-1 to TRBJ1-4; weak D call: TRBD1 (6 bases). Germline lookup yields CDR1 MNHNS and CDR2 SASEGT. Between the trimmed V and J ends, which lost 8 bases and 7 bases, there was a span of 23 bases. The CDR3 is 16 residues long. The DNA of the CDR3 is TGTGCCAGCGGTCCTGCAACCGACAGGTTGGGTGAAAAACTGTTTTTT. The encoded protein is CASGPATDRLGEKLFF.

This clonotype was seen many times. The chain is built from TRBV5-1 and TRBJ2-3; tentatively, D is TRBD1 (5 bases). V was trimmed by 5 bases and J by 0 bases, leaving 16 bases between them. The CDR3 is made up of 16 amino acids. The germline V gene encodes CDR1 SGHRS and CDR2 YFSETQ. CDR3 nucleotides: TGCGCCAGCAGTAAGGGGCAGGCCGCTAGCACAGATACGCAGTATTTT. This gives the protein CASSKGQAASTDTQYF.

The sample holds many counts of this clonotype. The chain combines TRBV7-9 with TRBJ2-7, with D possibly called TRBD1 or TRBD2 (5 bases each). Germline V lookup: CDR1 SEHNR, CDR2 FQNEAQ (reference sequence). This CDR3 spans 13 amino acids. The V and J ends lost 4 bases and 5 bases respectively, with 12 bases between them. CDR3: CASSWGPSNEQYF. CDR3 nucleotides: TGTGCCAGCAGCTGGGGACCGTCAAACGAGCAGTACTTC.

This clonotype was counted ten times or more. The V call is TRBV20-1, the J call TRBJ2-2; a possible D gene is TRBD2 (5 bases). The CDR3 has 13 residues. The germline CDR1 and CDR2 sequences are DFQATT and SNEGSKA (reference sequence). The V and J ends lost 1 base and 7 bases respectively, with 10 bases between them. CDR3 in amino acids: CSARGGHLGELFF. The CDR3, as DNA: TGCAGTGCTAGAGGCGGGCATCTCGGGGAGCTGTTTTTT.

The J gene is TRBJ1-1, the V gene TRBV5-1; tentatively, D is TRBD1 (5 bases). CDR1 and CDR2 from the germline V gene are SGHRS and YFSETQ. V gave up 4 bases and J gave up 4 bases, with 17 bases separating them. This CDR3 is built from 15 residues. Here the CDR3 DNA reads TGCGCCAGCAGCCCAAGGGGAGGGACTGGCACTGAAGCTTTCTTT. Translating gives CASSPRGGTGTEAFF.

The chain uses TRBV4-1 and TRBJ2-7, with D hard to call. The CDR3 extends over 14 amino acids. V was clipped by 0 bases and J by 5 bases, with 11 bases between them. CDR1 MGHRA and CDR2 YSYEKL come from the germline V gene. The CDR3 sequence: CASSQESGWDEQYF. The CDR3 DNA sequence: TGCGCCAGCAGCCAAGAGTCTGGCTGGGACGAGCAGTACTTC.

This chain links TRBV19 with TRBJ2-1; tentative D call: TRBD2 (5 bases). This CDR3 has 12 amino acids. Trimming cost V 1 base and J 12 bases, with 10 bases left between them. CDR1 and CDR2 (germline): LNHDA, SQIVND (reference sequence). Here the CDR3 DNA reads TGTGCCAGTAGTATAGTGAGGGAATTGCAGTTCTTC. Translation: CASSIVRELQFF.

The CDR3: CASSGWSGQGPSYGYTF. In DNA form, the CDR3 reads TGTGCCAGCAGCGGGTGGTCTGGACAGGGGCCCTCCTATGGCTACACCTTC. The V call is TRBV12-3 or TRBV12-4, the J call TRBJ1-2; TRBD1 matches at 9 bases. V dropped 6 bases and J dropped 4; count of bases not matched to a gene: 15. This CDR3 has 17 residues.

J is TRBJ2-5 and V is TRBV28; possibly TRBD2 for D (5 bases). Germline-derived CDR1 and CDR2 are MDHEN and SYDVKM. This CDR3 spans 15 amino acids. V was trimmed by 6 bases and J by 5 bases, leaving 19 bases between them. The CDR3 DNA sequence: TGTGCCAGCAGCCTGACTACCCTCGGTCGGGAGACCCAGTACTTC. Encoded protein: CASSLTTLGRETQYF.

This clonotype has a count of ten or more. The gene calls are TRBV28 and TRBJ2-1; D unclear. The end of the DNA fits TRBJ2-4 better, so the J call may be wrong. The CDR3 is 15 amino acids. From germline, CDR1 is MDHEN and CDR2 SYDVKM. The CDR3 bases are TGTGCCAGCAGTCCGCTCCTATCGGCCAAAAACATTCAGTACTTC. Amino acids: CASSPLLSAKNIQYF.

This clonotype was counted many times. The chain couples TRBV5-1 to TRBJ1-3, with unresolved D. CDR1 and CDR2 (germline): SGHRS, YFSETQ. The CDR3 extends over 13 amino acids. The germline V and J ends were trimmed by 0 bases and 4 bases, with 5 bases remaining between them. In nucleotides, the CDR3 is TGCGCCAGCAGCTTGGTGGTGGGAAACACCATATATTTT. Translation gives CASSLVVGNTIYF.